This TCR beta chain is from a study of blood T cell repertoires in COVID-19. Study as a whole: T cells, B-cell-depleted T cells, or PBMCs supplied cDNA or gDNA.

This clone has a handful of counts. In the authors' workflow: Nucleated cell counts were estimated from reference gene primer amplification. Using immunoSEQ multiplex PCR, the repertoire was profiled, and TCRdb retains in-frame clones only, with some absent. V and J calls and clone size are as listed in that table; D and trimming were resolved from the DNA. In the table there are 4,500 to 5,500 clones, approximately 88% of which are singletons. The ends were cut back, 3 bases at V and 8 bases at J, with 11 bases in the middle. This CDR3 contains 14 residues. Germline V gene sequence: CDR1 LNHDA, CDR2 SQIVND (reference sequence).

The sequencing sample was made of peripheral blood. The receptor comes from a man between 65 and 85 years old with COVID-19, enrolled during active disease. V usage is TRBV19 and J usage is TRBJ1-6; the D is unclear. Written as DNA, the CDR3 is TGTGCCAGTAGTATGCAACGGACTTATTCACCCCTCCACTTT. Translated: CASSMQRTYSPLHF.